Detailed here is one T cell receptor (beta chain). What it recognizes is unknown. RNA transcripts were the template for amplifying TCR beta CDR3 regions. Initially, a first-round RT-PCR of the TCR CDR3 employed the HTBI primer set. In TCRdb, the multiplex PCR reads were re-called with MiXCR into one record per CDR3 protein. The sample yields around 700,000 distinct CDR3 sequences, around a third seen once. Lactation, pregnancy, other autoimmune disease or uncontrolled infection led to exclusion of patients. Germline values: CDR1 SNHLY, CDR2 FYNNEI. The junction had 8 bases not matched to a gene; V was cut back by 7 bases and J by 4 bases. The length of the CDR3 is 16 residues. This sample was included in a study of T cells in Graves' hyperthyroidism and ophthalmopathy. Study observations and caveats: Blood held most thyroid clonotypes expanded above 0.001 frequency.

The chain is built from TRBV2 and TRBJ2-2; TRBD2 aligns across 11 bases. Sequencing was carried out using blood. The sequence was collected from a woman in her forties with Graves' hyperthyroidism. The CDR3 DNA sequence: TGTGCCAGCACCATAGCGGGGGGGACGGTCACCGGGGAGCTGTTTTTT. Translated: CASTIAGGTVTGELFF. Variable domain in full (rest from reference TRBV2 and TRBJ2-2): EPEVTQTPSHQVTQMGQEVILRCVPISNHLYFYWYRQILGQKVEFLVSFYNNEISEKSEIFDDQFSVERPDGSNFTLKIRSTKLEDSAMYFCASTIAGGTVTGELFFGEGSRLTVL.